This T cell receptor (beta chain) was sequenced in a study of immune evolution from preneoplasia to lung adenocarcinoma. Study-wide background: HLA loss of heterozygosity: around 6.5% AIS, about 15% MIA, more than 25% ADC, none AAH. Overall study results and limits: From normal lung to invasive adenocarcinoma, top clone frequencies appeared to decrease. KRAS-mutant nodules had the highest T cell clonality.

Clones were read by immunoSEQ multiplex PCR, and TCRdb kept only the in-frame ones, dropping some. The sample has 25,000 to 30,000 clones; 65% to 75% are singletons. Patient tissue came from resections in Japan or China, 2014–2017. CDR1 and CDR2 from the germline V gene are SGHNT and YENEEA. The CDR3 contains 16 residues. Trimming left V 0 bases short and J 6 bases short, with 14 bases between. As regards this clone: Antigen unknown.

The source material was FFPE invasive lung adenocarcinoma tissue. This TCR derives from a person aged 55 to 75 with invasive lung adenocarcinoma. Some clones in this sample may be carry-over from other donors' samples. This rearrangement joins TRBV11-3 to TRBJ2-2; D uncertain. The CDR3 loop is CASSLDPPQWAGELFF. The CDR3 DNA reads TGTGCCAGCAGCTTAGATCCCCCACAGTGGGCCGGGGAGCTGTTTTTT.